Sequencing of this TCR beta chain was carried out in a study of cytomegalovirus exposure and HLA in healthy donors. Study-level results: In an earlier analysis, productive rearrangement rates for most beta V segments clustered near 87% or 30%. The authors confirmed in vitro that a few CMV-associated chains were specific for CMV antigens.

The study ran its PCR with 60 Vbeta and 13 Jbeta primers. The data were produced by immunoSEQ multiplex PCR, yet TCRdb's version contains in-frame clones alone and is incomplete. This sample lists 75,000 to 90,000 clones; its ten largest clones have approximately 1.4%. Germline V gene data show CDR1 as SNHLY and CDR2 as FYNNEI. The ends lost 7 bases at V and 2 bases at J; junction bases unmatched: 2. This CDR3 comprises 13 residues. As concerns this clone: Its cognate antigen is unknown.

This receptor was identified in a woman in her fifties or sixties in good health and CMV-seronegative. The J gene is TRBJ2-1, the V gene TRBV2; 7 bases are a match to TRBD2. The specimen sequenced was PBMCs. Here the CDR3 DNA reads TGTGCCAGCACAGCGGGGCCCTACAATGAGCAGTTCTTC. Its translation is CASTAGPYNEQFF.